This T cell receptor (beta chain) appears in the sequencing data of a study of post-analysis software for immune sequencing data. General observations from the study: Patients carried a handful of TRBV segments more frequently than controls did, and TRBV5-6, TRBV5-1 and TRBV20-1 were among them.

Incorporated into the TCR beta cDNA libraries were unique molecular identifiers, which served to reduce PCR and sequencing biases. Each batch of 1 to 10 million T cells produced hundreds of thousands of cDNA molecules. TCRdb re-called the PCR reads through MiXCR, storing one row per CDR3 protein. The table includes 600,000 to 700,000 distinct CDR3 sequences, about 60% detected once. In germline, CDR1 is SGHTA, CDR2 FQGNSA. This CDR3 has 17 residues. V was cut by 5 bases and J by 1 base, with 18 bases left in between. This clonotype showed up just a few times. Its specificity is not known. Sequenced: blood. The source is a girl aged 2 to 10 with multiple sclerosis. The J gene is TRBJ2-4, the V gene TRBV7-2; perhaps D is TRBD1 or TRBD2 (5 bases each). The CDR3 here is CASSDSGGRGAKNIQYF. CDR3 nucleotides: TGTGCCAGCAGCGATTCTGGGGGTAGAGGGGCCAAAAACATTCAGTACTTC.